These 30 T cell receptor beta chains came from one sample sequenced in a study of blood T cell repertoires in COVID-19 (dated by TCRdb to 2020 to 2022). Libraries were constructed by the immunoSEQ multiplex PCR assay. The source is immuneACCESS, and TCRdb retained only in-frame sequences with V and J called. Part of the clones is not carried over; for the studies checked, unresolved V genes explain less than half of this, and the remainder is unexplained. The sample data list about 50,000 clones, and around 80% of these were observed just once. Of the sample, more than 25% falls within the top ten clones. The sequencing input was peripheral blood. The receptors come from a man between 65 and 80 years old with acute or convalescent COVID-19.

The sample holds one count of this clone. The chain uses TRBV11-2 and TRBJ1-6, with D maybe TRBD1 (6 bases). The CDR3 extends over 16 amino acids. The germline V gene encodes CDR1 SGHAT and CDR2 FQNNGV. The germline V and J ends were trimmed by 0 bases and 4 bases, with 10 bases remaining between them. The CDR3 nucleotides are TGTGCCAGCAGCTTAGACGACAGGTCTTATAATTCACCCCTCCACTTT. Translated: CASSLDDRSYNSPLHF. Together with reference TRBV11-2 and TRBJ1-6, the CDR3 gives the full variable domain: EAGVAQSPRYKIIEKRQSVAFWCNPISGHATLYWYQQILGQGPKLLIQFQNNGVVDDSQLPKDRFSAERLKGVDSTLKIQPAKLEDSAVYLCASSLDDRSYNSPLHFGNGTRLTVT.

This sequence joins TRBV11-2 and TRBJ1-1, with D perhaps TRBD1 (5 bases). V shed 0 bases and J shed 1 base, with 9 bases lying between them. Germline CDR1 SGHAT, CDR2 FQNNGV. The CDR3 is made up of 15 amino acids. CDR3 nucleotides: TGTGCCAGCAGCTTAGAGCCGGGGGGGAACACTGAAGCTTTCTTT. Residues: CASSLEPGGNTEAFF. The variable domain in full, with the rest retrieved from reference TRBV11-2 and TRBJ1-1, is EAGVAQSPRYKIIEKRQSVAFWCNPISGHATLYWYQQILGQGPKLLIQFQNNGVVDDSQLPKDRFSAERLKGVDSTLKIQPAKLEDSAVYLCASSLEPGGNTEAFFGQGTRLTVV.

This clone was picked up one time. The CDR3 sequence is CASSFQGESYNEQFF. As DNA, the CDR3 is TGCGCCAGCAGCTTCCAGGGGGAGTCCTACAATGAGCAGTTCTTC. The genes are TRBV5-1 and TRBJ2-1; 7 nucleotides match TRBD1. This CDR3 has 15 amino acids. V dropped 2 bases and J dropped 1; count of bases not matched to a gene: 3. The germline CDR1 and CDR2 sequences are SGHRS and YFSETQ.

This clone came up a few times. The chain is built from TRBV7-8 and TRBJ1-1; D is uncertain. V shed 5 bases and J shed 4 bases, with 14 bases lying between them. The CDR3 spans 14 residues. Germline V gene sequence: CDR1 SGHVS, CDR2 FQNEAQ. This chain's CDR3 is CASSAVQGITEAFF. CDR3 nucleotides: TGTGCCAGCAGCGCGGTACAAGGCATCACTGAAGCTTTCTTT.

The chain uses TRBV3-1 (or the pseudogene TRBV3-2) and TRBJ1-1; D is undetermined. The CDR3 runs to 12 residues. The V end lost 7 bases, the J end lost 4 bases, and 10 bases lay between the germline ends. The germline V gene encodes CDR1 LGHDT and CDR2 YNNKEL (reference sequence). The CDR3 reads CASKAVGTEAFF. In DNA form, the CDR3 reads TGTGCCAGCAAGGCGGTGGGCACTGAAGCTTTCTTT.

This rearrangement joins TRBV11-2 to TRBJ2-1; the D gene is possibly TRBD2 (6 bases). Germline values: CDR1 SGHAT, CDR2 FQNNGV. V was trimmed by 5 bases and J by 15 bases, leaving 17 bases between them. The CDR3 has 12 residues. CDR3 amino acids: CASSAGTARRFF. The CDR3 DNA sequence: TGTGCCAGCAGCGCAGGGACTGCGAGGCGGTTCTTC.

The chain joins TRBV3-1 (or the pseudogene TRBV3-2) to TRBJ1-5, with 7 positions matching TRBD1. The CDR3 spans 15 residues. V lost 4 bases to trimming and J lost 5 bases; unmatched junction nucleotides: 8. Germline assignment: CDR1 LGHDT and CDR2 YNNKEL (reference sequence). As DNA, the CDR3 is TGTGCCAGCAGCCCTGGGACAGTCGGCGATCAGCCCCAGCATTTT. Its translation: CASSPGTVGDQPQHF.

This clone was recorded only once. Sequence at one end of the junction differs from germline and may be a read error. V is TRBV30 and J is TRBJ2-7, with D possibly being TRBD2 (5 bases). The CDR3 spans 12 residues. Germline CDR1 and CDR2: GTSNPN and SVGIG (reference sequence). This CDR3 reads CAWGVTSGEQYF. CDR3 DNA sequence: TGTGCCTGGGGTGTTACCTCGGGGGAGCAGTACTTC. Complete variable domain (other parts from reference TRBV30 and TRBJ2-7): SQTIHQWPATLVQPVGSPLSLECTVEGTSNPNLYWYRQAAGRGLQLLFYSVGIGQISSEVPQNLSASRPQDRQFILSSKKLLLSDSGFYLCAWGVTSGEQYFGPGTRLTVT.

The chain carries TRBV5-6 and TRBJ1-2; TRBD1 aligns across 9 bases. Unmatched junction bases numbered 0, after V lost 2 bases and J lost 4 bases. Germline V gene data show CDR1 as SGHDT and CDR2 as YYEEEE. The CDR3 runs to 13 residues. CDR3 sequence (DNA): TGTGCCAGCAGCTTACAGGGGGCCTATGGCTACACCTTC. It specifies CASSLQGAYGYTF.

The rearrangement uses TRBV7-6 and TRBJ1-5; D possibly corresponds to TRBD1 (5 bases). The CDR3 is made up of 13 amino acids. V was cut by 5 bases and J by 4 bases, with 9 bases left in between. Germline CDR1 SGHVS, CDR2 FNYEAQ. CDR3 nucleotide sequence: TGTGCCAGCAGCCCACAGGAAAATCAGCCCCAGCATTTT. Amino acid sequence: CASSPQENQPQHF.

The gene calls are TRBV3-1 (or the pseudogene TRBV3-2) and TRBJ2-2; the match to TRBD2 covers 10 bases. Germline V CDR1 and CDR2: LGHDT, YNNKEL (reference sequence). This CDR3 contains 15 residues. Trimming at V came to 4 bases and at J to 7 bases, leaving 6 bases not matched to a gene. CDR3 loop: CASSRNGLADGELFF. The CDR3 nucleotides read TGTGCCAGCAGCCGGAACGGACTAGCGGACGGGGAGCTGTTTTTT.

This chain connects TRBV6-5 to TRBJ2-5; TRBD2 might be the D (6 bases). The CDR3 contains 14 residues. Trimming cost V 2 bases and J 7 bases, with 14 bases left between them. In germline, CDR1 is MNHEY, CDR2 SVGAGI. This CDR3 is CASSYQELAGTQYF. DNA for the CDR3: TGTGCCAGCAGTTACCAGGAACTAGCAGGGACCCAGTACTTC.

V usage is TRBV9 and J usage is TRBJ2-2; 13 nucleotides line up with TRBD2. V lost 3 bases and J lost 2; bases outside the gene matches: 4. CDR3 size: 17 residues. Germline V gene sequence: CDR1 SGDLS, CDR2 YYNGEE. The CDR3 nucleotides read TGTGCCAGCAGCGGACTAGCGGGGGGTTCAAACACCGGGGAGCTGTTTTTT. Translating it yields CASSGLAGGSNTGELFF.

This chain connects TRBV5-1 to TRBJ2-1, with D possibly TRBD1 on 5 matching bases. With 0 bases removed from V and 8 bases from J, the gap between germline ends came to 18 bases. CDR3 length: 16 amino acids. Germline CDR1 SGHRS, CDR2 YFSETQ. CDR3 residues: CASSLEGALLVDEQFF. The CDR3 DNA sequence: TGCGCCAGCAGCTTGGAAGGGGCCCTGCTGGTGGATGAGCAGTTCTTC.

This chain connects TRBV11-1 to TRBJ2-1; TRBD2 aligns across 9 bases. Trimming took 5 bases from V and 9 from J; bases not matched to a gene: 11. Germline loops: CDR1 SGHAT, CDR2 FQDESV (reference sequence). CDR3 length equals 15 residues. CDR3 in DNA: TGTGCCAGCAGCCTAGGGCGGGGGGGGCTAGGTGAGCAGTTCTTC. Its protein is CASSLGRGGLGEQFF. Variable domain in full (rest from reference TRBV11-1 and TRBJ2-1): EAEVAQSPRYKITEKSQAVAFWCDPISGHATLYWYRQILGQGPELLVQFQDESVVDDSQLPKDRFSAERLKGVDSTLKIQPAELGDSAMYLCASSLGRGGLGEQFFGPGTRLTVL.

The rearrangement uses TRBV10-1 and TRBJ2-1; 14 positions match TRBD2. Germline-derived CDR1 and CDR2 are WNHNN and SYGVQD (reference sequence). The CDR3 is 17 amino acids. The V gene end was trimmed by 5 bases and the J gene end by 7 bases; junction bases not matched to a gene: 10. For the CDR3, the DNA is TGCGCCAGCAGTATGAGACTAGCGGGGGGGCCAAGGAATGAGCAGTTCTTC. Encoded protein: CASSMRLAGGPRNEQFF.

The CDR3 here is CASSLGGTSGYNEQFF. The CDR3 DNA reads TGTGCCAGCAGCTTAGGCGGGACTAGCGGATACAATGAGCAGTTCTTC. V is TRBV7-2 and J is TRBJ2-1; 11 positions agree with TRBD2. The CDR3 is 16 residues long. The germline CDR1 and CDR2 sequences are SGHTA and FQGNSA. Trimming removed 1 base from V and 4 bases from J; junction bases left unmatched: 3.

V gene TRBV24-1 combines with J gene TRBJ2-5; 7 nucleotides agree with TRBD1. Germline lookup yields CDR1 KGHDR and CDR2 SFDVKD. There are 15 residues in the CDR3. V dropped 4 bases and J dropped 4; count of bases not matched to a gene: 8. CDR3 region: CATSDSQGTGETQYF. The CDR3 DNA reads as TGTGCCACCAGTGACTCACAGGGGACCGGAGAGACCCAGTACTTC.

There are a few counts of this clone. The genes are TRBV7-3 and TRBJ2-3; no firm D call. From germline, CDR1 is SGHTA and CDR2 FQGTGA. CDR3 length: 13 residues. V gave up 4 bases and J gave up 4 bases, with 9 bases separating them. As DNA, the CDR3 is TGTGCCAGCAGCTCCCTACTGTCAGATACGCAGTATTTT. Translated: CASSSLLSDTQYF.

The chain joins TRBV11-3 to TRBJ1-2, with 7 positions matching TRBD1. The CDR3 is 14 amino acids. Germline V gives CDR1 SGHNT, CDR2 YENEEA. J gave up 7 bases and V 5 bases, and 10 bases lay outside the gene matches. The CDR3 nucleotides are TGTGCCAGCAGCCCGCGGAGGCAGGGGGTTGGCTACACCTTC. This encodes CASSPRRQGVGYTF.

The V and J genes are TRBV2 and TRBJ2-3; D is possibly TRBD2 (6 bases). Germline CDR1 and CDR2: SNHLY and FYNNEI. Trimming shortened V by 4 bases and J by 5 bases, and 13 bases separated the two germline ends. CDR3 size: 14 residues. In nucleotides, the CDR3 is TGTGCCAGCAGTGGAGGTGGGGGAGGAGATACGCAGTATTTT. The encoded protein is CASSGGGGGDTQYF.

The chain joins TRBV6-2 or TRBV6-3 to TRBJ2-7; 8 bases are shared with TRBD2. From germline, CDR1 is MNHEY and CDR2 SVGEGT. The CDR3 has 13 amino acids. The V segment lost 1 base and the J segment 6 bases; nucleotides outside the gene matches: 2. CDR3 in DNA: TGTGCCAGCAGTTACTTTAGCGGGATCGAGCAGTACTTC. Translated: CASSYFSGIEQYF.

This chain links TRBV5-1 with TRBJ1-2; the D is unclear. Germline lookup yields CDR1 SGHRS and CDR2 YFSETQ. Trimming took 4 bases from V and 8 from J, leaving 21 bases between them. The CDR3 is made up of 15 amino acids. As DNA, the CDR3 is TGCGCCAGCAGCACTGACTACCGGGAGGCCAACGGCTACACCTTC. Its protein is CASSTDYREANGYTF.

The V call is TRBV27, the J call TRBJ1-3; perhaps TRBD1 as D (6 bases). The ends were cut back, 5 bases at V and 2 bases at J, with 16 bases in the middle. Germline lookup yields CDR1 MNHEY and CDR2 SMNVEV (reference sequence). CDR3 length equals 16 residues. DNA of the CDR3: TGTGCCAGCAGTCCTCGGGGCTCAGGGGCTGGAAACACCATATATTTT. It is translated as CASSPRGSGAGNTIYF.

The rearrangement uses TRBV5-5 and TRBJ2-3; D perhaps matches TRBD2 (6 bases). Trimming left V 3 bases short and J 6 bases short, with 23 bases between. This CDR3 contains 17 residues. CDR1 SGHKS and CDR2 YYEKEE come from the germline V gene (reference sequence). CDR3 loop: CASSSPRGAVLADTQYF. The CDR3 nucleotides are TGTGCCAGCAGCTCTCCCAGAGGGGCGGTCCTAGCGGATACGCAGTATTTT. Using reference TRBV5-5 and TRBJ2-3 for the parts outside the CDR3, the full variable domain is DAGVTQSPTHLIKTRGQQVTLRCSPISGHKSVSWYQQVLGQGPQFIFQYYEKEERGRGNFPDRFSARQFPNYSSELNVNALLLGDSALYLCASSSPRGAVLADTQYFGPGTRLTVL.

The rearrangement joins TRBV3-1 (or the pseudogene TRBV3-2) to TRBJ2-7; maybe TRBD2 (6 bases). This CDR3 has 15 amino acids. V shed 4 bases and J shed 2 bases, with 15 bases lying between them. Germline-derived CDR1 and CDR2 are LGHDT and YNNKEL (reference sequence). The CDR3 DNA reads as TGTGCCAGCAGCCGGGGCGGGATAAGCGCCTACGAGCAGTACTTC. The encoded protein is CASSRGGISAYEQYF.

The chain recombines TRBV2 with TRBJ1-5; 7 bases fit TRBD1. V was pared by 7 bases and J by 4 bases, with 7 bases of the junction left unmatched. Germline CDR1 SNHLY, CDR2 FYNNEI. CDR3 length: 14 amino acids. The DNA for the CDR3 is TGTGCCAGCACGTCGACAGGGCCTAATCAGCCCCAGCATTTT. It is translated as CASTSTGPNQPQHF.

J is TRBJ2-6 and V is TRBV11-2, with a possible D match to TRBD1 (6 bases). Trimming took 5 bases from V and 4 from J, leaving 12 bases between them. Germline V gives CDR1 SGHAT, CDR2 FQNNGV. The length of the CDR3 is 15 residues. CDR3 nucleotides: TGTGCCAGCAGCCACACAGGGCCCGGGGCCAACGTCCTGACTTTC. As protein: CASSHTGPGANVLTF.

CDR3 nucleotide sequence: TGTGCCAGCAGTTACTTACAGGGGGCGCGGTACGAGCAGTACTTC. This encodes CASSYLQGARYEQYF. V is TRBV6-6 and J is TRBJ2-7, with 9 bases aligning to TRBD1. Trimming removed 1 base from V and 4 bases from J; junction bases left unmatched: 5. Germline V CDR1 and CDR2: MNHNY, SVGAGI (reference sequence). The CDR3 spans 15 residues.

This clone has only a few counts. The gene calls are TRBV7-9 and TRBJ2-3; 8 bases fit TRBD1. V shed 4 bases, J shed 1 base, and the junction held 4 bases outside the gene matches. CDR1 is SEHNR, CDR2 FQNEAQ, per germline (reference sequence). CDR3 length: 15 amino acids. The CDR3 bases are TGTGCCAGCAGCTCTGGACAGGGCGGCACAGATACGCAGTATTTT. This encodes CASSSGQGGTDTQYF.